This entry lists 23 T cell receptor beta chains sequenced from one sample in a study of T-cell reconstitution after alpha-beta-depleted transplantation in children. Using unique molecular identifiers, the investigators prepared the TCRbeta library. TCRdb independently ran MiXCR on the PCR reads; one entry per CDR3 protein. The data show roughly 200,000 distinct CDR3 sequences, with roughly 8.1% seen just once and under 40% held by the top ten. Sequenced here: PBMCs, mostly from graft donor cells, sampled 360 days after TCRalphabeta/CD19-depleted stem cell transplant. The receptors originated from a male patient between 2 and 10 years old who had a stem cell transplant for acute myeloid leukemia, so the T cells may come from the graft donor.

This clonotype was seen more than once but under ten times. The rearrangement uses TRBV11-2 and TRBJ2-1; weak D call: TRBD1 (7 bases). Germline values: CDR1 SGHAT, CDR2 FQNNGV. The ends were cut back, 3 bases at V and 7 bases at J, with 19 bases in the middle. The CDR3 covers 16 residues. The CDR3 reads CASSFYRGVGGNEQFF. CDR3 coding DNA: TGTGCCAGCAGCTTCTACAGGGGAGTAGGGGGGAATGAGCAGTTCTTC.

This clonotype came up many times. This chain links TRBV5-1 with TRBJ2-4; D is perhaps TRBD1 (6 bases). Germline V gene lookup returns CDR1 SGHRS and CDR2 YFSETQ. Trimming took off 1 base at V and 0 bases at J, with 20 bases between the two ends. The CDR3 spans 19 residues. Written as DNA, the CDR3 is TGCGCCAGCAGCTTGTTCCCACAGGGTATCGAAGTAGCCAAAAACATTCAGTACTTC. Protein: CASSLFPQGIEVAKNIQYF.

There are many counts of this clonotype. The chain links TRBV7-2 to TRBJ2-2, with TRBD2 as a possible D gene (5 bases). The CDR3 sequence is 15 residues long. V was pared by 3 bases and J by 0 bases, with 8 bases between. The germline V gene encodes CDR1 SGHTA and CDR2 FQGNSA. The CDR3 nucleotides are TGTGCCAGCAGCTTGGTCGGGACGAACACCGGGGAGCTGTTTTTT. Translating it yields CASSLVGTNTGELFF.

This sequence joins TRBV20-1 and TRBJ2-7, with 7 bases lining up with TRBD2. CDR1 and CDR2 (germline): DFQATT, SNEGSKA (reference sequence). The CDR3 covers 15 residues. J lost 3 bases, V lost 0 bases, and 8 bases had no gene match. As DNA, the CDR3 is TGCAGTGCTAGAGAGGCAAGGCGGGGGAACTACGAGCAGTACGTC. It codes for CSAREARRGNYEQYV.

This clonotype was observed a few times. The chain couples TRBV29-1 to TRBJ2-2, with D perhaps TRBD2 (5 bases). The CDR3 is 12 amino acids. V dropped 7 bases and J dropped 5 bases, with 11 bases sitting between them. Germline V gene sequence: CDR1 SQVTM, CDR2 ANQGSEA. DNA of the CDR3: TGCAGCGCAGAGAGAGGGACCGGGGAGCTGTTTTTT. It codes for CSAERGTGELFF.

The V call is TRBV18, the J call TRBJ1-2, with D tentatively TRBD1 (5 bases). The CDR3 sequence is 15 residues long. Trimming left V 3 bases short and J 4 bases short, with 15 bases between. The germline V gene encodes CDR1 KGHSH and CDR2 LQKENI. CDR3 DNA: TGTGCCAGCTCACCCCTCCAGGGTTTGAGCTATGGCTACACCTTC. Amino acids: CASSPLQGLSYGYTF. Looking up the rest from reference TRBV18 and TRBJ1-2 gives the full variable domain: NAGVMQNPRHLVRRRGQEARLRCSPMKGHSHVYWYRQLPEEGLKFMVYLQKENIIDESGMPKERFSAEFPKEGPSILRIQQVVRGDSAAYFCASSPLQGLSYGYTFGSGTRLTVV.

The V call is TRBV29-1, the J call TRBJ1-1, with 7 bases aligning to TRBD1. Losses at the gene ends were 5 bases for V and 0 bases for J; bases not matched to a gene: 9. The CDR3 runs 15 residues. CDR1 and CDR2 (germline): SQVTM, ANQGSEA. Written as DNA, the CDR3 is TGCAGCGTTTCCCGCGGGACAGTTTTGAACACTGAAGCTTTCTTT. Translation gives CSVSRGTVLNTEAFF.

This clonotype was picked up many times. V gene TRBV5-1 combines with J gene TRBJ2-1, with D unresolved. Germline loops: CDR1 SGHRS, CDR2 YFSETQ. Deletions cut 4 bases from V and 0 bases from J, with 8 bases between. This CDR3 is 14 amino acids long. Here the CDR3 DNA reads TGCGCCAGCAGCCCCGACCCCTCCTACAATGAGCAGTTCTTC. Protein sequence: CASSPDPSYNEQFF.

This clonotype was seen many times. This CDR3 is CSVGGAYEQYF. The CDR3 DNA reads TGCAGCGTTGGAGGGGCCTACGAGCAGTACTTC. The chain employs TRBV29-1 and TRBJ2-7, with D perhaps being TRBD1 or TRBD2 (5 bases each). This CDR3 comprises 11 residues. The V gene's germline CDR1 is SQVTM and CDR2 ANQGSEA. V was trimmed by 4 bases and J by 2 bases, leaving 6 bases between them.

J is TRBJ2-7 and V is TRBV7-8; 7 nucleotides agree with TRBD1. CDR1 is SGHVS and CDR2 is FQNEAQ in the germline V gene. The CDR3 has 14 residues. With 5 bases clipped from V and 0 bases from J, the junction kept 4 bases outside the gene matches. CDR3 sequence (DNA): TGTGCCAGCAGCCTCCGGGACAGCTCCTACGAGCAGTACGTC. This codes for CASSLRDSSYEQYV.

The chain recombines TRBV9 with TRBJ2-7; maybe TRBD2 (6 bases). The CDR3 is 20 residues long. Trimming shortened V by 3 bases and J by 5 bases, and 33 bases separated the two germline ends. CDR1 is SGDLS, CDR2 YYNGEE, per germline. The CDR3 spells CASSERPGLTAPRGFDEQYF. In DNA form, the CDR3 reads TGTGCCAGCAGCGAACGTCCGGGACTCACGGCCCCGAGGGGCTTCGACGAGCAGTACTTC.

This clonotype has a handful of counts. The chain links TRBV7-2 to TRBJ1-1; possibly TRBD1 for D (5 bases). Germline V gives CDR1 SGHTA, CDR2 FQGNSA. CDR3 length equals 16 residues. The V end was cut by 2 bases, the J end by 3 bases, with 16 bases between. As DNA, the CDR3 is TGTGCCAGCAGCTTAAGAGGGGCGCGGGGGGACACTGAAGCTTTCTTT. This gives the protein CASSLRGARGDTEAFF.

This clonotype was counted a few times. The CDR3 coding sequence is TGTGCCAGCCGGGGGACAGGGAGTACCTACGAGCAGTACGTC. Protein product: CASRGTGSTYEQYV. The chain carries TRBV6-1 and TRBJ2-7, with TRBD1 matching 9 bases. CDR1 and CDR2 (germline): MNHNS, SASEGT. The CDR3 has 14 amino acids. The ends lost 8 bases at V and 2 bases at J; junction bases unmatched: 7.

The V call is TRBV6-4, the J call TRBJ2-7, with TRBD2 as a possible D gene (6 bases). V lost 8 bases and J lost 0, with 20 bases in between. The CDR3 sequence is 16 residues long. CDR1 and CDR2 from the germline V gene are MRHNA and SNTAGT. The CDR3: CASPPGTHRSSYEQYF. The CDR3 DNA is TGTGCCAGCCCGCCGGGGACTCACCGGAGCTCCTACGAGCAGTACTTC.

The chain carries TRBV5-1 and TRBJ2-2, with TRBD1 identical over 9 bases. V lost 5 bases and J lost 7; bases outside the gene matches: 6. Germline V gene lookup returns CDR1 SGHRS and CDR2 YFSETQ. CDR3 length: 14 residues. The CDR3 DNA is TGCGCCAGCAGGTTACAGGGGGCAGTCGGGGAGCTGTTTTTT. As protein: CASRLQGAVGELFF.

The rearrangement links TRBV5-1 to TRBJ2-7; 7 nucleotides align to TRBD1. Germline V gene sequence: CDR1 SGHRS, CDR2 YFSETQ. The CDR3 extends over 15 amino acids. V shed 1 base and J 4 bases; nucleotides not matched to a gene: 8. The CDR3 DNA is TGCGCCAGCAGCTTGTCGACAGGGTTTGAGTACGAGCAGTACGTC. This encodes CASSLSTGFEYEQYV.

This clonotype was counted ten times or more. The CDR3 protein is CASSYSGLAGTETQYF. The CDR3 DNA reads as TGTGCCAGCAGTTACTCCGGACTAGCGGGGACCGAGACCCAGTACTTC. The gene calls are TRBV6-5 and TRBJ2-5, with 12 positions matching TRBD2. The CDR3 runs to 16 residues. The germline V gene encodes CDR1 MNHEY and CDR2 SVGAGI. Losses at the gene ends were 0 bases for V and 5 bases for J; bases not matched to a gene: 4.

CDR3 bases: TGCAGTGCCATCCGGGACAGGGGGCCCTACGAGCAGTACTTC. This encodes CSAIRDRGPYEQYF. V and J are TRBV20-1 and TRBJ2-7; 12 nucleotides match TRBD1. Germline V lookup: CDR1 DFQATT, CDR2 SNEGSKA (reference sequence). The CDR3 is made up of 14 amino acids. With 6 bases clipped from V and 2 bases from J, the junction kept 5 bases outside the gene matches.

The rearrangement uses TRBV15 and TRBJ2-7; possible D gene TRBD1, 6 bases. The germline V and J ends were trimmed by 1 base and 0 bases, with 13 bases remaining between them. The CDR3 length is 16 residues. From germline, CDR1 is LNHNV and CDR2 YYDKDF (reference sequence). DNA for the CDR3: TGTGCCACCAGCAGAGGTGCAGGGGCTCCCTCCTACGAGCAGTACGTC. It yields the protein CATSRGAGAPSYEQYV.

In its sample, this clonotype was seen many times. DNA of the CDR3: TGCAGTGCTAGAGCCTATAGCGGGAGCGGCTACAATGAGCAGTTCTTC. Protein product: CSARAYSGSGYNEQFF. This sequence joins TRBV20-1 and TRBJ2-1; 9 positions match TRBD2. The CDR3 runs to 16 residues. Unmatched junction bases numbered 7, after V lost 1 base and J lost 3 bases. CDR1 and CDR2 from the germline V gene are DFQATT and SNEGSKA (reference sequence).

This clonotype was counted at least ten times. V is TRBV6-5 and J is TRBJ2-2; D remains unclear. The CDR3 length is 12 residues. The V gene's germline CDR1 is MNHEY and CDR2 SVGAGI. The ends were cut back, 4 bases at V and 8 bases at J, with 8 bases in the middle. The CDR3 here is CASSFVPGELFF. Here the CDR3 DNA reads TGTGCCAGCAGTTTTGTCCCGGGGGAGCTGTTTTTT.

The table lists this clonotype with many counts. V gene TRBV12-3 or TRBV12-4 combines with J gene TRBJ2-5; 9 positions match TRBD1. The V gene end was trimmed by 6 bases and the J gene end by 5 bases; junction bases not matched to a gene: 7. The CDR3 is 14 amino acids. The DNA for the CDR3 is TGTGCCAGCAGATTTACAGGGGGCGGTGAGACCCAGTACTTC. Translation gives CASRFTGGGETQYF.

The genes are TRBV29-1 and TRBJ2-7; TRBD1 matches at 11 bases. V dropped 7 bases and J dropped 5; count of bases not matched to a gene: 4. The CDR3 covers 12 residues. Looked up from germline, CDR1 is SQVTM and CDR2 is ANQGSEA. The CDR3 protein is CSARTGGNEQYV. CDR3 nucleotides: TGCAGCGCCAGGACAGGGGGCAACGAGCAGTACGTC.